This TCR beta chain was sequenced for a study of T cell responses to AZD1222 COVID-19 vaccine. Study summary: Pooled together were second doses at about 4 or about 12 weeks.

The assay was immunoSEQ multiplex PCR, and TCRdb's table has in-frame clones only and misses some. The repertoire holds about 120,000 clones, with 80% to 90% as singletons. On this clone: What it recognizes is unknown.

The CDR3 length is 13 residues. The germline CDR1 and CDR2 sequences are LGHDT and YNNKEL (reference sequence). The V end lost 1 base, the J end lost 6 bases, and 9 bases lay between the germline ends. Findings and caveats of the study: Most donors were white British, females outnumbered males, and clonal diversity was possibly underestimated. The study found vaccine-associated CD4 TCRs spanning spike, dominant at 160-218 and 743-854. Targets within unmutated variant regions were reportedly found for nearly half of spike-specific TCRs.

This rearrangement joins TRBV3-1 (or the pseudogene TRBV3-2) to TRBJ1-2; D is perhaps TRBD1 (5 bases). The TCR sequence derives from an adult in good health. Sequenced here: peripheral blood, sampled on day 0 of AZD1222 vaccination. CDR3 in amino acids: CASSQAGEDGYTF. CDR3 DNA sequence: TGTGCCAGCAGCCAAGCGGGGGAGGATGGCTACACCTTC.